This section outlines one T cell receptor beta chain sequence together with its context. The record originates from a study of PD-L1 blockade in urothelial cancer. TCRdb keeps only in-frame clones here, not all; method: immunoSEQ multiplex PCR. This sample has about 84,000 clones; over 80% occur once, and the top ten carry more than 8%. With 5 bases clipped from V and 4 bases from J, the junction kept 3 bases outside the gene matches. The CDR3 has 14 amino acids. In germline, CDR1 is LNHDA, CDR2 SQIVND (reference sequence). The sequence was collected from a man aged 70-80 years with urothelial cancer. The specimen comprised PBMCs, sampled around atezolizumab (anti-PD-L1) treatment. This chain uses TRBV19 with TRBJ2-3, with 10 positions matching TRBD2. DNA for the CDR3: TGTGCCAGTAGTGACCTAGCGGGAGCAGATACGCAGTATTTT. This sequence encodes CASSDLAGADTQYF.